The T cell receptor (beta chain) under discussion was sequenced for a study of radiation and T cells in renal cell carcinoma (dated by TCRdb to the early 2020s). Regarding the complete study: Samples came from a clinical trial, in which primary renal cell carcinomas received 15 Gy stereotactic body radiation therapy followed by nephrectomy 4 weeks later. In total, roughly 52 samples, comprising around 25 tumors and about 27 peripheral blood samples, were subjected to TCR beta sequencing. In the roughly 54 samples combined, some 4 million unique CDR3 nucleotide sequences were found, encoding about 3 million unique CDR3 amino acid sequences.

Following the manufacturer's recommendations, the immunoSEQ kit was used to generate TCR beta libraries from genomic DNA. Library preparation used a first multiplex PCR with proprietary primers, then a second PCR adding unique barcodes, with bead cleanups after each round. Each sample batch included a kit-provided positive control reaction and a negative control reaction. The final libraries underwent checking on an Agilent 4200 TapeStation D1000 ScreenTape, volumetric pooling, and quantification by qPCR. Sequencing ran on an Illumina NextSeq500 with a MidOutput 150-cycle cartridge, using 156 Read1 and 15 Index1 cycles with kit custom primers. The pooled library was loaded at approximately 1 pM with a roughly 20% PhiX control spike-in. The authors' analysis ran thus. The vendor-processed data were analyzed in R, and a clonotype was defined as all T cells that share the same CDR3 nucleotide sequence. For clone abundance analyses, frequencies were normalized to the 10,000 most abundant clones per sample. Before analysis, public T cell clones were removed, and these numbered fewer than five per sample on average. Tumor-enriched clonotypes and baseline blood-enriched clonotypes were defined as those with an abundance difference of at least 32-fold between compartments. A beta-binomial differential abundance model was used to identify clonotypes that were expanded or contracted between blood time points. Similarity between tumor and blood repertoires was quantified using the Baroni-Urbani and Buser coefficient, and groups were compared with two-tailed Wilcoxon tests in R. In its TCRdb copy, this immuneACCESS table keeps in-frame sequences only and misses some clones. Where compared with another copy, unresolved V genes explain less than half of these, and the others have no known cause. Clone size and V and J calls were adopted from that table, with D and trimming inferred from the DNA. This sample holds tens of thousands of clones; roughly 80% were observed only once. The top ten hold about 30% of the sample.

Study-wide findings and limitations: Top tumor clonotypes rose in blood from baseline to 2 weeks post-radiation, then contracted by 4 weeks, suggesting transient expansion of tumor-resident clones. Tracking of blood repertoire dynamics stopped at approximately four weeks after treatment, with no follow-up past that point. Because no pretreatment tumor biopsies were available, whether clonotypes were present in the tumor at baseline could not be determined. Because the trial had a single-armed design, the trial could not examine how radiation dose or scheduling affected the TCR repertoire.

The time point label here, explained by the study, means: blood 2 weeks post-SBRT. In the paper's terms, the treatment or condition label means: 15 Gy SBRT to primary tumor, nephrectomy 4 weeks later. To track tumor-enriched clonotypes, serial peripheral blood was sampled from radiation-treated patients at baseline and at 2 weeks and 4 weeks after SBRT. Every patient's renal cell carcinoma showed clear cell pathology. Genomic DNA for TCR sequencing was prepared using the QIAamp DNA Blood Mini Kit (Qiagen). Samples were included in the analyses only if all quality control checks were passed. Turning to this clone: The antigen it binds to is not known. The record has no base qualities; no much larger clone is one base away.

Cut back by 6 bases and 4 bases, the V and J ends lie 19 bases apart. The CDR3 goes from the cysteine to the phenylalanine over 15 residues. This entry keeps only the CDR3 DNA: 45 bases, framed from base 1. Per the germline V gene, SGHRS is the CDR1 and YFSETQ is the CDR2. The source is a woman aged 70-85 years with renal cell carcinoma. The chain is encoded by TRBV5-1 joined to TRBJ2-5, with the D gene possibly TRBD1 or TRBD2, each one fitting 5 bases. The source material was blood, sampled from a patient whose treatment included radiotherapy and nephrectomy. Here is the DNA: TGCGCCAGCACGGACGGGACGCGGGTGGGAGAGACCCAGTACTTC. Its protein reads: CASTDGTRVGETQYF. The reference TRBV5-1 and TRBJ2-5 proteins fill in what lies around the CDR3, so the full variable domain reads KAGVTQTPRYLIKTRGQQVTLSCSPISGHRSVSWYQQTPGQGLQFLFEYFSETQRNKGNFPGRFSGRQFSNSRSEMNVSTLELGDSALYLCASTDGTRVGETQYFGPGTRLLVL.